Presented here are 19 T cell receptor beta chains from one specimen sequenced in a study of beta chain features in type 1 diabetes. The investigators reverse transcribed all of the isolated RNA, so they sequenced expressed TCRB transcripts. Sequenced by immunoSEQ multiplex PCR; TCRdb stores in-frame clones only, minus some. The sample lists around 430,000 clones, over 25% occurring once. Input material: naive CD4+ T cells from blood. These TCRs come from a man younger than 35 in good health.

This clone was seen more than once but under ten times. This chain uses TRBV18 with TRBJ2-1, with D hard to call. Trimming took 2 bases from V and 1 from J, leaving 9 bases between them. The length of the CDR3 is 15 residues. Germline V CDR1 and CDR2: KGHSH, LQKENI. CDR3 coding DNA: TGTGCCAGCTCACCAAGCCGACTGTCCTACAATGAGCAGTTCTTC. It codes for CASSPSRLSYNEQFF. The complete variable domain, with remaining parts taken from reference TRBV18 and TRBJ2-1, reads NAGVMQNPRHLVRRRGQEARLRCSPMKGHSHVYWYRQLPEEGLKFMVYLQKENIIDESGMPKERFSAEFPKEGPSILRIQQVVRGDSAAYFCASSPSRLSYNEQFFGPGTRLTVL.

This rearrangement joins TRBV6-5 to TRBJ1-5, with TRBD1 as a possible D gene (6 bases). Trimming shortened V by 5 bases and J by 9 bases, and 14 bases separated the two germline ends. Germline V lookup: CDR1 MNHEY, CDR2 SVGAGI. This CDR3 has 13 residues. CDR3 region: CASSTTGTGPQHF. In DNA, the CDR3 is TGTGCCAGCAGTACAACAGGGACTGGGCCCCAGCATTTT.

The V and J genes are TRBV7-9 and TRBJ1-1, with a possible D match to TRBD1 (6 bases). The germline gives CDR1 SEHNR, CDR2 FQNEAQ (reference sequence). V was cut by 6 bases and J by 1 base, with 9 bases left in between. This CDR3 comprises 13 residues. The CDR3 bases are TGTGCCAGCAGAATACAGGGGAACACTGAAGCTTTCTTT. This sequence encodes CASRIQGNTEAFF.

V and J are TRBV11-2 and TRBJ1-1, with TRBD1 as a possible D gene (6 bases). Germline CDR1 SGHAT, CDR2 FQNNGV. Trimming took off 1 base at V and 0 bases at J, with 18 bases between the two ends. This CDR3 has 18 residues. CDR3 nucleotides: TGTGCCAGCAGCTTAGCCCCACCCAGGGACATCGTGAACACTGAAGCTTTCTTT. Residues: CASSLAPPRDIVNTEAFF. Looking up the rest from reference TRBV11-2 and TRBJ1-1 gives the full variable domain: EAGVAQSPRYKIIEKRQSVAFWCNPISGHATLYWYQQILGQGPKLLIQFQNNGVVDDSQLPKDRFSAERLKGVDSTLKIQPAKLEDSAVYLCASSLAPPRDIVNTEAFFGQGTRLTVV.

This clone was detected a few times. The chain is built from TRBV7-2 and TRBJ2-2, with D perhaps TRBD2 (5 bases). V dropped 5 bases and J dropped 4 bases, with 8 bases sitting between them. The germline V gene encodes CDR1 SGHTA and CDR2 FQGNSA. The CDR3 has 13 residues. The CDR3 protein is CASSQAGTGELFF. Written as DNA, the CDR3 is TGTGCCAGCAGCCAGGCGGGCACCGGGGAGCTGTTTTTT. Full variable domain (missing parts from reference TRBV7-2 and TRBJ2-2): GAGVSQSPSNKVTEKGKDVELRCDPISGHTALYWYRQSLGQGLEFLIYFQGNSAPDKSGLPSDRFSAERTGGSVSTLTIQRTQQEDSAVYLCASSQAGTGELFFGEGSRLTVL.

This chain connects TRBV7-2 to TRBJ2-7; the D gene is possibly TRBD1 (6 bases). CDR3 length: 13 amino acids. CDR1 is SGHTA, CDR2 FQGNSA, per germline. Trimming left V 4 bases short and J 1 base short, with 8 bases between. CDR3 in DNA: TGTGCCAGCAGCTGGACAGCGTCCTACGAGCAGTACTTC. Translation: CASSWTASYEQYF.

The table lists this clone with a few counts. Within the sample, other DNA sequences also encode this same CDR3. CDR3 protein: CAWSVTENTEAFF. The CDR3 nucleotides read TGTGCCTGGAGTGTAACAGAGAACACTGAAGCTTTCTTT. V gene TRBV30 combines with J gene TRBJ1-1, with no clear D. CDR1 and CDR2 (germline): GTSNPN, SVGIG (reference sequence). The length of the CDR3 is 13 residues. The V end was cut by 0 bases, the J end by 1 base, with 6 bases between.

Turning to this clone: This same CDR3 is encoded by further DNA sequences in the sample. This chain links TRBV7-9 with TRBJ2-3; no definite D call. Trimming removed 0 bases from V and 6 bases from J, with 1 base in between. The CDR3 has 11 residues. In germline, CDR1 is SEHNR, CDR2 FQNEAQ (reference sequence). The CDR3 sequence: CASSLADTQYF. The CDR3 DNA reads TGTGCCAGCAGCTTAGCGGATACGCAGTATTTT. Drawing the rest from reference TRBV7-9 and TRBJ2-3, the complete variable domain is DTGVSQNPRHKITKRGQNVTFRCDPISEHNRLYWYRQTLGQGPEFLTYFQNEAQLEKSRLLSDRFSAERPKGSFSTLEIQRTEQGDSAMYLCASSLADTQYFGPGTRLTVL.

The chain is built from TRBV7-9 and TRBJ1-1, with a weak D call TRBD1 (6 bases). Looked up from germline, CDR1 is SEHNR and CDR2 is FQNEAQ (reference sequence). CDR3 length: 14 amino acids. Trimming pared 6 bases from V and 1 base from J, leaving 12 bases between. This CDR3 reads CASSSGTQNTEAFF. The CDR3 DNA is TGTGCCAGCAGTTCCGGGACACAGAACACTGAAGCTTTCTTT.

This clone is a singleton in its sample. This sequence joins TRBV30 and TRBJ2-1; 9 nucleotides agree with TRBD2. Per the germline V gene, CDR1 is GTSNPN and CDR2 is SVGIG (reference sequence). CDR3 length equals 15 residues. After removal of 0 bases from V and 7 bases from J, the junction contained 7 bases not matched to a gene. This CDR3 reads CAWSVRGSGSNEQFF. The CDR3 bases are TGTGCCTGGAGTGTACGTGGTAGCGGGAGTAATGAGCAGTTCTTC.

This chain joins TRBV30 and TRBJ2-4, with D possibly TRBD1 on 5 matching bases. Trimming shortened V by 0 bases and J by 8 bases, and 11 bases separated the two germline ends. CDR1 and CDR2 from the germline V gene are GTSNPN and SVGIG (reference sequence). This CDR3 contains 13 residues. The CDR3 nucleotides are TGTGCCTGGAGTGTACATCGCAGGGACATTCAGTACTTC. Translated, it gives CAWSVHRRDIQYF.

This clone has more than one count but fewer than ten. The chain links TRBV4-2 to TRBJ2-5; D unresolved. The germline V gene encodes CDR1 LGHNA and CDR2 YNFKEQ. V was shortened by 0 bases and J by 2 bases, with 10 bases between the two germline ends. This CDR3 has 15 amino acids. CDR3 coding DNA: TGTGCCAGCAGCCAAGAAGGCGGCAGACAAGAGACCCAGTACTTC. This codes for CASSQEGGRQETQYF.

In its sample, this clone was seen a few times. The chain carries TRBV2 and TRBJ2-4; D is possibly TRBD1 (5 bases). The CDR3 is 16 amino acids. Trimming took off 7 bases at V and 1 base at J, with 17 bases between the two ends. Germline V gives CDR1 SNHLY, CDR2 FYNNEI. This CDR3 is CASTLELGAAKNIQYF. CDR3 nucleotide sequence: TGTGCCAGCACCCTAGAACTTGGGGCGGCCAAAAACATTCAGTACTTC.

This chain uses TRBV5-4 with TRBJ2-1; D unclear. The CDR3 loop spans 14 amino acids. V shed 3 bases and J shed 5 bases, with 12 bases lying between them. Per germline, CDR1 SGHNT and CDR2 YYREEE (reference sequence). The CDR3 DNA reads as TGTGCCAGCAGCTCCCCGACTGTTCACAATGAGCAGTTCTTC. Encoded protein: CASSSPTVHNEQFF.

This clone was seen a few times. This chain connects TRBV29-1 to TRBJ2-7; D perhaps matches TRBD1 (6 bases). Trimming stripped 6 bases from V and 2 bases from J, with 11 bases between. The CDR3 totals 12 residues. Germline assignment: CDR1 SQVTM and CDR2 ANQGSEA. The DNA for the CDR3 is TGCAGCGTCCGCCCAGGGGCCTACGAGCAGTACTTC. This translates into CSVRPGAYEQYF.

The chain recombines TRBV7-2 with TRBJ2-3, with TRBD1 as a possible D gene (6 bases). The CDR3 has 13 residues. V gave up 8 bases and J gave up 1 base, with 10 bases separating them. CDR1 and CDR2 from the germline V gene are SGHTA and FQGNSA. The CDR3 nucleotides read TGTGCCAGCGGGACAACCCGCACAGATACGCAGTATTTT. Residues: CASGTTRTDTQYF.

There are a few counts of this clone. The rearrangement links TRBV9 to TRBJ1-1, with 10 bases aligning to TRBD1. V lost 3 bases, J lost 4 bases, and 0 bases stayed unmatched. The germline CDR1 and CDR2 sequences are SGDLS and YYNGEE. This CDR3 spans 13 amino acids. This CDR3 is CASSGTGGTEAFF. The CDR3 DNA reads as TGTGCCAGCAGCGGGACAGGGGGCACTGAAGCTTTCTTT.

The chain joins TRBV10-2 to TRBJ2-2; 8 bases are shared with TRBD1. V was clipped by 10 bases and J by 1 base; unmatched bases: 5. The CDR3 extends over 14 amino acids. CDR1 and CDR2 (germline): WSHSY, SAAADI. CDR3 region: CATDRELNTGELFF. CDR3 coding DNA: TGCGCCACGGACAGGGAATTGAACACCGGGGAGCTGTTTTTT.

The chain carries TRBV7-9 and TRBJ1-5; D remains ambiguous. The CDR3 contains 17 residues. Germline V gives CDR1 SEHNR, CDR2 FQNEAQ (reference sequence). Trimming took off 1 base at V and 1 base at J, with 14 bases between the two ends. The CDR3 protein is CASSLVGSGRSNQPQHF. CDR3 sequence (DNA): TGTGCCAGCAGCTTAGTCGGGTCGGGGAGGAGCAATCAGCCCCAGCATTTT.